This TCR beta chain was identified during a study of shared clonotypes between healthy human individuals. Study-level results: A handful of donors shared roughly 5% of their naive CD4 clonotypes. The study found lower generation probabilities in non-shared clonotypes than in those shared by all four donors.

In regard to this clone: Its antigen remains unidentified.

V shed 5 bases and J shed 5 bases, with 15 bases lying between them. The CDR3 extends over 15 amino acids. Per germline, CDR1 LGHNA and CDR2 YSLEER. At deep level, the assay was performed. Each cell subset's genomic DNA was divided evenly among several immunoSEQ plates. Generated by immunoSEQ multiplex PCR, the TCRdb table keeps only in-frame clones and is missing some. The sample shows under 2,500,000 clones, 90% to 96% of them seen only once. The sequence came from a man younger than 35 in good health. J is TRBJ1-4 and V is TRBV4-3, with TRBD1 as a possible D gene (6 bases). The sample was naive CD4+ T cells sorted from blood. The subset is: CD45RA+ positively selected. This chain's CDR3 is CASSATGKGNEKLFF. CDR3 nucleotide sequence: TGCGCCAGCAGCGCCACAGGGAAGGGGAATGAAAAACTGTTTTTT.